The 11 T cell receptor beta chains reported below all come from one sample, sequenced in a study of blood T cell repertoires in COVID-19. Using immunoSEQ multiplex PCR, the repertoire was profiled, and TCRdb retains in-frame clones only, with some absent. The sample shows roughly 370,000 clones, approximately 90% of them seen only once. Sequencing was performed on PBMCs or T cells enriched from blood (not recorded which). The receptors originated from a woman aged 45-65 years who had recovered from COVID-19.

The V call is TRBV28, the J call TRBJ2-2; 7 bases are shared with TRBD1. CDR3 size: 16 residues. Germline V gene lookup returns CDR1 MDHEN and CDR2 SYDVKM. J was trimmed by 4 bases and V by 4 bases; bases with no gene match: 9. This CDR3 is CASSSRQGRRTGELFF. CDR3 nucleotides: TGTGCCAGCAGTTCCCGACAGGGTCGGCGCACCGGGGAGCTGTTTTTT.

The chain links TRBV7-2 to TRBJ1-1; TRBD1 aligns across 7 bases. Unmatched junction bases numbered 7, after V lost 4 bases and J lost 5 bases. The CDR3 is 14 residues long. The germline gives CDR1 SGHTA, CDR2 FQGNSA. The CDR3 loop is CASSSFRGDTEAFF. As DNA, the CDR3 is TGTGCCAGCAGCTCATTCAGGGGGGATACTGAAGCTTTCTTT.

The chain couples TRBV19 to TRBJ1-5; 8 bases align to TRBD1. V shed 4 bases and J 4 bases; nucleotides not matched to a gene: 12. This CDR3 comprises 17 residues. Per germline, CDR1 LNHDA and CDR2 SQIVND (reference sequence). CDR3 loop: CASSTSGGAFGNQPQHF. CDR3 in DNA: TGTGCCAGTAGTACCTCAGGGGGCGCATTTGGAAATCAGCCCCAGCATTTT. Full variable domain (remainder filled in from reference TRBV19 and TRBJ1-5): DGGITQSPKYLFRKEGQNVTLSCEQNLNHDAMYWYRQDPGQGLRLIYYSQIVNDFQKGDIAEGYSVSREKKESFPLTVTSAQKNPTAFYLCASSTSGGAFGNQPQHFGDGTRLSIL.

The gene calls are TRBV4-1 and TRBJ1-5; 9 bases align to TRBD1. Trimming removed 0 bases from V and 3 bases from J; junction bases left unmatched: 3. CDR1 MGHRA and CDR2 YSYEKL come from the germline V gene. The CDR3 totals 16 residues. The CDR3 sequence is CASSQEGTGINQPQHF. The DNA of the CDR3 is TGCGCCAGCAGCCAAGAAGGGACAGGGATCAATCAGCCCCAGCATTTT.

This rearrangement joins TRBV18 to TRBJ1-5; D ambiguous. Trimming cost V 5 bases and J 0 bases, with 8 bases left between them. Germline CDR1 and CDR2: KGHSH and LQKENI. The CDR3 sequence is 14 residues long. The CDR3 here is CASSELYSNQPQHF. The CDR3 DNA sequence: TGTGCCAGCTCAGAGTTGTATAGCAATCAGCCCCAGCATTTT.

In DNA, the CDR3 is TGTGCCAGTTCCAGACTAGCGGGGGGGATGTACAATGAGCAGTTCTTC. Translation: CASSRLAGGMYNEQFF. The V gene is TRBV19, the J gene TRBJ2-1; TRBD2 matches at 14 bases. CDR3 size: 16 residues. The germline V gene has CDR1 LNHDA and CDR2 SQIVND (reference sequence). Losses at the gene ends were 8 bases for V and 4 bases for J; bases not matched to a gene: 7.

This clone has just a few counts. This chain links TRBV4-1 with TRBJ2-7; TRBD2 is a possible D gene (6 bases). There are 14 residues in the CDR3. Trimming removed 4 bases from V and 3 bases from J, with 13 bases in between. In germline, CDR1 is MGHRA, CDR2 YSYEKL. The chain's CDR3 is CASSPRELNYEQYF. The CDR3 DNA sequence: TGCGCCAGCAGCCCCCGGGAGCTTAACTACGAGCAGTACTTC.

The rearrangement joins TRBV9 to TRBJ2-7, with 7 nucleotides matching TRBD1. J gave up 5 bases and V 0 bases, and 5 bases lay outside the gene matches. The CDR3 contains 14 residues. The germline CDR1 and CDR2 sequences are SGDLS and YYNGEE. CDR3 in amino acids: CASSVAGTADEQYF. CDR3 DNA sequence: TGTGCCAGCAGCGTAGCTGGGACAGCAGACGAGCAGTACTTC.

The chain links TRBV15 to TRBJ2-7; perhaps TRBD1 as D (5 bases). CDR1 is LNHNV, CDR2 YYDKDF, per germline (reference sequence). The V end lost 2 bases, the J end lost 3 bases, and 8 bases lay between the germline ends. This CDR3 is 13 amino acids long. DNA for the CDR3: TGTGCCACCAGCAGATACCAGGGCTACGAGCAGTACTTC. Its translation is CATSRYQGYEQYF.

The chain is built from TRBV19 and TRBJ1-1; 10 bases fit TRBD1. V lost 9 bases, J lost 6 bases, and 10 bases stayed unmatched. The CDR3 covers 14 residues. Per the germline V gene, CDR1 is LNHDA and CDR2 is SQIVND (reference sequence). In DNA form, the CDR3 reads TGTGCCAGCCTGATGGACAGGGGGGTCCCTGAAGCTTTCTTT. Protein sequence: CASLMDRGVPEAFF. Together with reference TRBV19 and TRBJ1-1, the CDR3 gives the full variable domain: DGGITQSPKYLFRKEGQNVTLSCEQNLNHDAMYWYRQDPGQGLRLIYYSQIVNDFQKGDIAEGYSVSREKKESFPLTVTSAQKNPTAFYLCASLMDRGVPEAFFGQGTRLTVV.

The chain carries TRBV12-3 or TRBV12-4 and TRBJ2-7; D may be TRBD1 (6 bases). The ends were cut back, 6 bases at V and 3 bases at J, with 12 bases in the middle. The CDR3 sequence is 13 residues long. The CDR3 loop is CASSLGHLYEQYF. The CDR3 DNA follows: TGTGCCAGCAGCCTGGGACACCTCTACGAGCAGTACTTC.